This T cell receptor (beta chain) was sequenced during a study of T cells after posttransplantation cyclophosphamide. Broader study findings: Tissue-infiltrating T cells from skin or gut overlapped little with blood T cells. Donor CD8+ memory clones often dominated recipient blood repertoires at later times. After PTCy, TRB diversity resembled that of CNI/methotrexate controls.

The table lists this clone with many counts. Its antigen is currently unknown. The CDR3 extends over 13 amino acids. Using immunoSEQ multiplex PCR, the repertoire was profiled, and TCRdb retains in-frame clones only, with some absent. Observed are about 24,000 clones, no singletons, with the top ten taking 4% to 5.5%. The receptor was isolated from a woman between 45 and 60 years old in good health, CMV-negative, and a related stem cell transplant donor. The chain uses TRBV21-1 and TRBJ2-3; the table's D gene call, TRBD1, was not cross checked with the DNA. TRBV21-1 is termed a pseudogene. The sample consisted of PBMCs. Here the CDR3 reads CDQVSIDTDTQYF. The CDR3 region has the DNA TGCGACCAGGTGAGCATCGACACAGATACGCAGTATTTT.